The rows below give T cell receptor beta chains drawn from one sample of a study of CD8+ T cells in alopecia areata. Profiled with immunoSEQ multiplex PCR; TCRdb holds only in-frame clones, not every one. In the table there are around 100,000 clones, less than 50% of which are singletons. Sequenced material: CD4+ T cells sorted from blood. The origin of the receptors is a human donor with alopecia areata. Each CDR3 is given with its conserved first and last residue. Each record gives: J gene, V gene, CDR3 protein.

>TRBJ2-7|TRBV19
CATTGQGPYEQYF
>TRBJ2-1|TRBV30
CAWIKKVDRVGNEQFF
>TRBJ1-1|TRBV7-9
CASSLAAGRNTEAFF
>TRBJ2-5|TRBV28
CAGSSPQVETQYF
>TRBJ2-5|TRBV27
CASRSGGGKTQYF
>TRBJ2-7|TRBV30
CAWMGGGYEQYF
>TRBJ2-5|TRBV11-2
CASSPTRAAQYF
>TRBJ2-1|TRBV14
CASSQDRGGGEFF
>NA|TRBV29-1
CSATRARGYEQYF
>TRBJ1-4|TRBV30
CAWAGQGNEKLFF
>TRBJ2-5|TRBV29-1
CSVVGGVGETQYF
>TRBJ2-7|TRBV6-5
CASSPTRILVYEQYF
>TRBJ1-1|TRBV29-1
CSVDFTNTEAFF
>TRBJ1-4|TRBV27
CASSLTRTNEKLFF
>TRBJ2-2|TRBV6-1
CASRERNTGELFF
>TRBJ2-3|TRBV29-1
CSGVRSTDTQYF
>TRBJ2-3|TRBV29-1
CSVVGPFSTDTQYF
>TRBJ1-5|TRBV28
CASSQHEQGGNQPQHF
>TRBJ2-2|TRBV30
CAWRWTVNTGELFF
>TRBJ2-3|TRBV7-9
CASSPFRTSGKADTQYF
>TRBJ1-1|TRBV27
CASKPVNTEAFF
>TRBJ2-7|TRBV30
CAWSFYLGTGSYEQYF
>TRBJ2-3|TRBV7-9
CASSLGLAGGSDTQYF
>TRBJ2-5|TRBV29-1
CSVRPGLAEETQYF
>TRBJ2-5|TRBV7-9
CASSLRRRSVQETQYF
>TRBJ2-5|TRBV15
CATSRTVAQETQYF
>TRBJ2-7|TRBV25-1
CASSPSIGTGRVEQYF
>TRBJ2-1|TRBV29-1
CSVEVISGRASYNEQFF
>TRBJ2-3|TRBV7-8
CASSLAGTSYTDTQYF
>TRBJ2-3|TRBV4-2
CASSQGTSADTQYF
>TRBJ2-7|TRBV7-9
CASSHGGPYEQYF
>TRBJ2-3|TRBV29-1
CSVEDGRPTDTQYF
>TRBJ1-1|TRBV5-6
CASSHSSNTEAFF
>TRBJ2-5|TRBV5-1
CASSFGGPQETQYF
>TRBJ2-5|TRBV29-1
CSAGLRDRGKTQYF
>TRBJ2-2|TRBV5-4
CASGWGTRTSGELFF
>TRBJ2-3|TRBV29-1
CSVRGLAGDFADTQYF
>TRBJ1-5|TRBV5-4
CASSSMTGYSNQPQHF
>TRBJ2-3|TRBV28
CASRWGAVGTDTQYF
>NA|TRBV29-1
CSVLFSEGGRAFDEQYF
>TRBJ1-4|TRBV28
CASSYRGSNEKLFF
>TRBJ2-7|TRBV25-1
CASSRRAGSYEQYF
>TRBJ2-1|TRBV29-1
CSVPGLAGSEQFF
>TRBJ2-1|TRBV7-9
CASSRARNEQFF
>TRBJ2-1|TRBV25-1
CASSVRQGAHNEQFF
>TRBJ2-1|TRBV7-9
CASSLDSSSYNEQFF
>TRBJ2-3|TRBV28
CASSLPGIAQYF
>TRBJ2-1|TRBV7-3
CASSQSGSYNEQFF
>TRBJ2-5|TRBV29-1
CSFRTGRETQYF